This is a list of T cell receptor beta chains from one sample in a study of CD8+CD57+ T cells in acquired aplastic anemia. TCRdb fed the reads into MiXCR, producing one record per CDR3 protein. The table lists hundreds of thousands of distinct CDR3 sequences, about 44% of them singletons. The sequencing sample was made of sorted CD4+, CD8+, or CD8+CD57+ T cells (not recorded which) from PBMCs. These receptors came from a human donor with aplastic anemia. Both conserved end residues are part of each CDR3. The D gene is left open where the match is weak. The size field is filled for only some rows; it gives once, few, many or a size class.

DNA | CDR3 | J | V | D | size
TGCAGTGCTAGAGGCAGGACAGGGGGCTTAACCTACCAAGAGACCCAGTACTTC | CSARGRTGGLTYQETQYF | TRBJ2-5 | TRBV20-1 | TRBD1 | few
TGTGCCAGCAGCAGGACAGGGAACACCTACGAGCAGTACTTC | CASSRTGNTYEQYF | TRBJ2-7 | TRBV27 | TRBD1 | many
TGTGCCAGCAGTCGGTCGGGGTTTGGGTACGAGCAGTACTTC | CASSRSGFGYEQYF | TRBJ2-7 | TRBV2 | - | few
TGCGCCAGCAGCTTACAGGGAGGTCAAGAGACCCAGTACTTC | CASSLQGGQETQYF | TRBJ2-5 | TRBV5-1 | - | many
TGTGCCAGTAAACAGGGGACGTGGAACACCGGGGAGCTGTTTTTT | CASKQGTWNTGELFF | TRBJ2-2 | TRBV6-2/TRBV6-3 | TRBD1 | -
TGTGCCACCAGCATTAAGGGGCCGGTGCCCCAGCATTTT | CATSIKGPVPQHF | TRBJ1-5 | TRBV15 | - | many
TGCGCCAGCAGCTTGGATCCAGGGCGGGGGGAAGCTTTCTTT | CASSLDPGRGEAFF | TRBJ1-1 | TRBV5-1 | - | many
TGTGCCAGCAGTGAAGCGCTTCGAGGTGCCCAGTACTTC | CASSEALRGAQYF | TRBJ2-5 | TRBV2 | - | -
TGTGCCAGCAGTTACGGGACAGGGTATAATTCACCCCTCCACTTT | CASSYGTGYNSPLHF | TRBJ1-6 | TRBV6-2/TRBV6-3 | TRBD1 | many
TGTGCCAGCAGTCGGGACAGGGGACCGACTGAAGCTTTCTTT | CASSRDRGPTEAFF | TRBJ1-1 | TRBV25-1 | TRBD1 | few
TGTGCCAGCAGCGTAGAAGGACAGCCTAACTATGGCTACACCTTC | CASSVEGQPNYGYTF | TRBJ1-2 | TRBV9 | - | many
TGCGCCAGCAGCTGGGACATTGGTGGCTACACCTTC | CASSWDIGGYTF | TRBJ1-2 | TRBV5-1 | - | once
TGTGCCAGCAGAATTTTAACCGGGACAGGGAAGACTGAAGCTTTCTTT | CASRILTGTGKTEAFF | TRBJ1-1 | TRBV12-3/TRBV12-4 | TRBD1 | many
TGTGCCAGCAGCCCTGCCGAGGCGGGCCCGAATACGCAGTATTTT | CASSPAEAGPNTQYF | TRBJ2-3 | TRBV7-9 | - | many
TGTGCCAGTAGTATGAGTGTGCAGGGGCACTATGGCTACACCTTC | CASSMSVQGHYGYTF | TRBJ1-2 | TRBV19 | - | once